This T cell receptor (beta chain) was observed in a study of blood T cells in healthy people across ages. The CDR3 length is 12 residues. V lost 5 bases to trimming and J lost 9 bases, with 14 bases between them. The germline V gene encodes CDR1 DFQATT and CDR2 SNEGSKA (reference sequence). This clonotype was seen once. Its antigen is undetermined. A much larger clone differs from this one at a single base, so this may be a read error. The study, taken as a whole, reports: Naive CD4+ cell counts and diversity both ran higher in long-lived than in aged donors.

Alongside a J-beta primer mix, a sample-barcoded 5' primer served in a second PCR lasting roughly 7 to 11 cycles. TCRdb redid the calling of the 5' RACE reads with MiXCR, one entry per CDR3 protein. The sample consists of some 1.5 million distinct CDR3 sequences, 28% of them appearing once. The rearrangement joins TRBV20-1 to TRBJ2-1, with D unresolved. Material: blood. The TCR originated in a woman aged 25 to 45 in good health. CDR3 residues: CSAPDWSSEQFF. The CDR3, as DNA: TGCAGTGCTCCCGACTGGAGCAGTGAGCAGTTCTTC.